These T cell receptor beta chains were read from a single sample in a study of T cells in Graves' hyperthyroidism and ophthalmopathy. One entry per CDR3 protein results from TCRdb running MiXCR on the multiplex PCR reads. The table shows around 580,000 distinct CDR3 sequences, with around 45% occurring only once. The sequencing sample was made of peripheral blood or thyroid tissue (not recorded which). Receptor source: a woman in her late teens or twenties with Graves' hyperthyroidism. The CDR3 runs from the conserved cysteine through the conserved F or W. A D gene is named only where the DNA matches it firmly. Rows give clone size only sometimes, using once, few, many, or a class for an expanded clone.

size,D,V,J,DNA,CDR3
NA,NA,TRBV4-3,TRBJ2-2,TGCGCCAGCAGCTCTGGGGCCTACACCGGGGAGCTGTTTTTT,CASSSGAYTGELFF
NA,TRBD1,TRBV13,TRBJ2-7,TGTGCCAGCAGCTTAGGCCTTACTACAGGGGGAGTCGGTTACGAGCAGTACTTC,CASSLGLTTGGVGYEQYF
NA,TRBD1,TRBV12-3/TRBV12-4,TRBJ1-1,TGTGCCAGCAGTACAGGGGGCGGTGAAGCTTTCTTT,CASSTGGGEAFF
many,NA,TRBV2,TRBJ2-5,TGTGCCAGCAGTCCCCTTCGATCCCTAGAGACCCAGTACTTC,CASSPLRSLETQYF
few,TRBD2,TRBV9,TRBJ2-1,TGTGCCAGCTCGCGACTAGCGGGAGGGAATGAGCAGTTCTTC,CASSRLAGGNEQFF
NA,TRBD1,TRBV15,TRBJ2-3,TGTGCCACCAGCAGGCACAATGCAGGGGGCCCTAATACGCGGTATTTT,CATSRHNAGGPNTRYF
NA,TRBD2,TRBV4-1,TRBJ2-1,TGCGCCAGCAGCCAAGAGCGGACTAGCGATGAGCAGTTCTTC,CASSQERTSDEQFF
NA,TRBD2,TRBV7-2,TRBJ2-2,TGTGCCAGCAGCTTTTTCCCCGGGACTAGCGGGAGGGCCGGTGCCGGGGAGCTGTTTTTT,CASSFFPGTSGRAGAGELFF
many,NA,TRBV24-1,TRBJ2-5,TGTGCCACCAGTGCGGGGAGTCGGCAAGAGACCCAGTACTTC,CATSAGSRQETQYF
NA,NA,TRBV20-1,TRBJ2-2,TGCAATGCTAGGGATCGGACGGCGAACACCGGGGAGCTGTTTTTT,CNARDRTANTGELFF
few,TRBD2,TRBV7-6,TRBJ2-1,TGTGCCAGCAGCAGAGGACTAGCGGGAGGGACCCATGAGCAGTTCTTC,CASSRGLAGGTHEQFF
many,TRBD2,TRBV7-9,TRBJ2-7,TGTGCCAGCGGTAGCGGGAGGGCCCAGCAGTACTTC,CASGSGRAQQYF
many,NA,TRBV12-3/TRBV12-4,TRBJ1-5,TGTGCCAGCAGTTTAGATCCGGGGGCAAGCAATCAGCCCCAGCATTTT,CASSLDPGASNQPQHF
NA,TRBD1,TRBV14,TRBJ2-2,TGTGCCAGCAGCGAGGGACAGGGCGAGGGGGAGCTGTTTTTT,CASSEGQGEGELFF
NA,TRBD1,TRBV5-1,TRBJ2-7,TGCGCCAGCAGCACCGGGACAGGGGGAGGCGAGCAGTACTTC,CASSTGTGGGEQYF
many,NA,TRBV20-1,TRBJ2-7,TGCAGTGCTGCAGGGTGGGGGTTGGGCGAGCAGTACTTC,CSAAGWGLGEQYF
few,TRBD2,TRBV2,TRBJ2-4,TGTGCCAGCAGACCGGGACTAGCGGGGCTCAAAAACATTCAGTACTTC,CASRPGLAGLKNIQYF
NA,TRBD2,TRBV10-3,TRBJ2-7,TGTGCCATCAGCAACGGGAGGAGGTACGAGCAGTACTTC,CAISNGRRYEQYF
NA,TRBD1,TRBV10-3,TRBJ2-3,TGTGCCATCAGTCATACCCGGGACAGTGTCACAGATACGCAGTATTTT,CAISHTRDSVTDTQYF
few,NA,TRBV3-1,TRBJ2-5,TGTGCCAGCAGCCAAGCCCCAGGGCCAGAGACCCAGTACTTC,CASSQAPGPETQYF
many,TRBD1,TRBV7-6,TRBJ1-4,TGTGCCAGCAGCTCGGGACAGGGGAGTGAAAAACTGTTTTTT,CASSSGQGSEKLFF
NA,NA,TRBV29-1,TRBJ1-1,TGCAGCGTTAGGGCAGGGCTGGCTGAAGCTTTCTTT,CSVRAGLAEAFF
NA,NA,TRBV29-1,TRBJ1-2,TGCAGCGTTGCCCAAGCAGGTGGCTACACCTTC,CSVAQAGGYTF
many,NA,TRBV7-9,TRBJ1-5,TGTGCCAGCAGCTCCGGAACATGGGGCAATCAGCCCCAGCATTTT,CASSSGTWGNQPQHF
NA,TRBD2,TRBV20-1,TRBJ2-1,TGCAGTGCTAGATCTAGCGGGAGTTTCCATGAGCAGTTCTTC,CSARSSGSFHEQFF
NA,NA,TRBV2,TRBJ1-2,TGTGCCAGCAGGTTATTGGGAAGGGAGGGCTATGGCTACACCTTC,CASRLLGREGYGYTF
many,TRBD1,TRBV12-5,TRBJ1-5,TGTGCTAGTGGGGGACAGGGAAGTACACTCCAGCATTTT,CASGGQGSTLQHF
NA,NA,TRBV29-1,TRBJ1-2,TGCAGCAGTTTTGCAGGGAGACTTAATGGCTACACCTTC,CSSFAGRLNGYTF
many,NA,TRBV10-3,TRBJ1-5,TGTGCCATCAGTGATGGGCAGGGGAGTCAGCCCCAGCATTTT,CAISDGQGSQPQHF
many,NA,TRBV5-8,TRBJ2-7,TGTGCCAGCAGCTTGGGGGGTCCATTGAACTACGAGCAGTACTTC,CASSLGGPLNYEQYF